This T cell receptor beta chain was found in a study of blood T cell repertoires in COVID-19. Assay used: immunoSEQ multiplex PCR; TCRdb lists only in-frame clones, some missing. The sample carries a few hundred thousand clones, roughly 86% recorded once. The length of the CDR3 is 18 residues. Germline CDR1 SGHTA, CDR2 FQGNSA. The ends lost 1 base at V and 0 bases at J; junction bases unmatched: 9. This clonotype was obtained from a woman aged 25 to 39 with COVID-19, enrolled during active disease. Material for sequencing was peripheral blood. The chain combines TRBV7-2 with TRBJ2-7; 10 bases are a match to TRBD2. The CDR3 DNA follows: TGTGCCAGCAGCTTAGTGGTGACTAGCGGGCATAGCTCCTACGAGCAGTACTTC. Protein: CASSLVVTSGHSSYEQYF.